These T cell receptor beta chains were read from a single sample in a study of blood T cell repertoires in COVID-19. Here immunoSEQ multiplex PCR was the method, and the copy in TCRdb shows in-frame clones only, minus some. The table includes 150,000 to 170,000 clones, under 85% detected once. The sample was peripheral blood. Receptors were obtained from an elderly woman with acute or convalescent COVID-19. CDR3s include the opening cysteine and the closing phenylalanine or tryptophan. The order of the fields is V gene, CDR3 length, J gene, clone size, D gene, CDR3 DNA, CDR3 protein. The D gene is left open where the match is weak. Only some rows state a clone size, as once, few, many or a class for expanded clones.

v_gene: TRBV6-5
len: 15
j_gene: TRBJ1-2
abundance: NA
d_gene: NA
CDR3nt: TGTGCCAGCAGTTACTCGGGAGTACCTAACTATGGCTACACCTTC
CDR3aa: CASSYSGVPNYGYTF

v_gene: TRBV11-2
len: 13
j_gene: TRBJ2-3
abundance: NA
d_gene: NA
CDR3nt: TGTGCCAGCAGCTTAGCAGGGACAGATACGCAGTATTTT
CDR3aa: CASSLAGTDTQYF

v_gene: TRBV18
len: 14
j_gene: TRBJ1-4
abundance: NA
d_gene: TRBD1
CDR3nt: TGTGCCAGCGGAGGACAGGCGATTAATGAAAAACTGTTTTTT
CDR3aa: CASGGQAINEKLFF

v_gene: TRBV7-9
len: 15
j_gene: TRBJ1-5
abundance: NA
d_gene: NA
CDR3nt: TGTGCCAGCAGCTTAGGGGGAGGGAGCAATCAGCCCCAGCATTTT
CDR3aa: CASSLGGGSNQPQHF

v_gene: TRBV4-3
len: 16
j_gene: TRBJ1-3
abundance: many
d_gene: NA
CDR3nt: TGCGCCAGCAGCCAAGTATGGGACACAACTGGAAACACCATATATTTT
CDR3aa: CASSQVWDTTGNTIYF

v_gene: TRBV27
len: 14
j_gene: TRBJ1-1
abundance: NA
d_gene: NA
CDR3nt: TGTGCCAGCAGTTTATCGACAACGAACACTGAAGCTTTCTTT
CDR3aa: CASSLSTTNTEAFF

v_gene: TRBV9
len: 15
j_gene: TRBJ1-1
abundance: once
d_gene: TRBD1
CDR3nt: TGTGCCAGCAGCCTAAGACAGGGGGCGAACACTGAAGCTTTCTTT
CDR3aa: CASSLRQGANTEAFF

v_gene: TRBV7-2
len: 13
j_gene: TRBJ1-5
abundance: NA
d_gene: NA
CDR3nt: TGTGCCAGCAGTGACAGGCTCAATCAGCCCCAGCATTTT
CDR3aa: CASSDRLNQPQHF

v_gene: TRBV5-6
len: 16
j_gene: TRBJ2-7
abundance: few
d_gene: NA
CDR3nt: TGTGCCAGCAGCTCGTCAGGAATCCAACCCTCCCCCGAGCAGTACTTC
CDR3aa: CASSSSGIQPSPEQYF

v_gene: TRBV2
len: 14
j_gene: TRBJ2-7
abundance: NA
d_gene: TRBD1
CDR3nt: TGTGCCAGCAGAGGGACAGGAGCCTCCTACGAGCAGTACTTC
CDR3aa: CASRGTGASYEQYF

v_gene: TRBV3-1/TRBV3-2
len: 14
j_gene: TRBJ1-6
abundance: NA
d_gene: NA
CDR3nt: TGTGCCAGCAGCCAAGCGGACAGAAATTCACCCCTCCACTTT
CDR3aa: CASSQADRNSPLHF

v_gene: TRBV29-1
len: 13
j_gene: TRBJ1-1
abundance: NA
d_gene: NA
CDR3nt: TGCAGCGTCGAAATACAACAGAACACTGAAGCTTTCTTT
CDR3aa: CSVEIQQNTEAFF

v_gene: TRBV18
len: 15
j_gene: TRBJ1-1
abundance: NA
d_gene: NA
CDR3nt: TGTGCCAGCTCACCACCGGAGGGACTGAACACTGAAGCTTTCTTT
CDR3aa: CASSPPEGLNTEAFF

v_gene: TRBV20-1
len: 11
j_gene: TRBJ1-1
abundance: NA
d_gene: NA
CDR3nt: TGCAGTGCTAGATACAGTTTTGAAGCTTTCTTT
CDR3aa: CSARYSFEAFF

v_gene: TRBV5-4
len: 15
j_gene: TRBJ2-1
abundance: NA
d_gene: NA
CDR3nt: TGTGCCAGCAGCTTGGGAGGGAACCCCTACAATGAGCAGTTCTTC
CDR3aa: CASSLGGNPYNEQFF

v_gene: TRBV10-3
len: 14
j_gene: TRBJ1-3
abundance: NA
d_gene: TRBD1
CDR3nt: TGTGCCGTACGGACAGGGTCCCCTGGAAACACCATATATTTT
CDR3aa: CAVRTGSPGNTIYF

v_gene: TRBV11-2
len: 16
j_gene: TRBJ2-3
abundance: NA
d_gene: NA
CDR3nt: TGTGCCAGCAGCAATAGGGGGGCGGGAGTCCCAGATACGCAGTATTTT
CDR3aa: CASSNRGAGVPDTQYF

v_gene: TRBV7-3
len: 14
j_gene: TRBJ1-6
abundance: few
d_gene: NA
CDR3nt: TGTGCCAGCAGCTCCGGACAGATTAATTCACCCCTCCACTTT
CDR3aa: CASSSGQINSPLHF

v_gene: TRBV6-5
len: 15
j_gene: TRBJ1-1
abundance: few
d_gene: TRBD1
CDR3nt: TGTGCCAGCAGTATACAGGGGTCCATGAACACTGAAGCTTTCTTT
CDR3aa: CASSIQGSMNTEAFF

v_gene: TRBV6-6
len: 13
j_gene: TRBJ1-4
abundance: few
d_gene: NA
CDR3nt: TGTGCCAGCAGTGGACAGACGAATGAAAAACTGTTTTTT
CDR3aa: CASSGQTNEKLFF

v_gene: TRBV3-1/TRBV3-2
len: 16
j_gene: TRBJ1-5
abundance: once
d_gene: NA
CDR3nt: TGTGCCAGCAGCCATAAAGGCAAGGGACTAAATCAGCCCCAGCATTTT
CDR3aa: CASSHKGKGLNQPQHF

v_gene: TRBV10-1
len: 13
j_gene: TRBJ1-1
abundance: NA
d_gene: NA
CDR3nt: TGCGCCAGCAGTGACAGGGCCGGCTTTGAAGCTTTCTTT
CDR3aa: CASSDRAGFEAFF

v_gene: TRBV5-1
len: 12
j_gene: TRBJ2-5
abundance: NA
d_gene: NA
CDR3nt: TGCGCCAGCAGCTTCAGTTGGGAGACCCAGTACTTC
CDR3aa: CASSFSWETQYF

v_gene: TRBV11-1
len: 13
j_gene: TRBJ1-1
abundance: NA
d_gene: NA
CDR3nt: TGTGCCAGCAGCTTAGAGGGGCGGACTGAAGCTTTCTTT
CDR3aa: CASSLEGRTEAFF

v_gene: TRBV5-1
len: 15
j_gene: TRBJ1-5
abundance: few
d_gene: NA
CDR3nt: TGCGCCAGCAGCTTAGGAGGGGGGGCCGATCAGCCCCAGCATTTT
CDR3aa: CASSLGGGADQPQHF

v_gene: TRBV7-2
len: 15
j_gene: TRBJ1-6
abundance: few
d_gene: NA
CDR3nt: TGTGCCAGCAGGTCCGGGACACCGGATAATTCACCCCTCCACTTT
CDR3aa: CASRSGTPDNSPLHF

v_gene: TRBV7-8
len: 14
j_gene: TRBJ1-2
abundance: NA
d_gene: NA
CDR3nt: TGTGCCAGCAGCTTAGTACAGGCTGGGGAAGGCTACACCTTC
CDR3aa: CASSLVQAGEGYTF

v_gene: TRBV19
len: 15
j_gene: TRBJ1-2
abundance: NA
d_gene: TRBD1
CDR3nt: TGTGCCAGTAGTATAGCTCCCGGGACAGGGTATGGCTACACCTTC
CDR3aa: CASSIAPGTGYGYTF

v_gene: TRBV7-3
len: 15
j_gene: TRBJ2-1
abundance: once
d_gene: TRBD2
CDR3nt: TGTGCCAGCAGCTCCCAGCGGGGGGCAGGGAATGAGCAGTTCTTC
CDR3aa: CASSSQRGAGNEQFF

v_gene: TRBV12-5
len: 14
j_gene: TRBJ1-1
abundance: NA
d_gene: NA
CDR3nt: TGTGCTAGTGGTTTGGGATCGGGTGCCACTGAAGCTTTCTTT
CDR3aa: CASGLGSGATEAFF

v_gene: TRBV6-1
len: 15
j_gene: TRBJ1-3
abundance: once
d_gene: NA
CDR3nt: TGTGCCAGCACCCCCCGGGGGTTCTCTGGAAACACCATATATTTT
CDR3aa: CASTPRGFSGNTIYF

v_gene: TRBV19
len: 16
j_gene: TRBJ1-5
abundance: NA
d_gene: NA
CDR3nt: TGTGCCAGTACCCCCTTTTATGAGTATCTCAATCAGCCCCAGCATTTT
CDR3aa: CASTPFYEYLNQPQHF

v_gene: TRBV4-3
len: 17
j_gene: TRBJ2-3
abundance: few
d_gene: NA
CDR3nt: TGCGCCAGCAGCCAAGATGATCGGTCGCAAGTCACAGATACGCAGTATTTT
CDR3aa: CASSQDDRSQVTDTQYF

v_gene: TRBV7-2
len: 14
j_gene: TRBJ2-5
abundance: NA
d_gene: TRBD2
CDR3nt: TGTGCCAGCAGCCTAAGGACTAGTACAGAGACCCAGTACTTC
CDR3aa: CASSLRTSTETQYF

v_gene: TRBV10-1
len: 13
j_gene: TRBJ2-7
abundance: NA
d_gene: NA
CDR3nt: TGCGCCAGCAGTAAGGGGGTCGAATACGAGCAGTACTTC
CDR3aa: CASSKGVEYEQYF

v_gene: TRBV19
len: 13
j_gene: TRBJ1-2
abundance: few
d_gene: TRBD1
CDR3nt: TGTGCCAGCCACAGGGACAGGGCCTATGGCTACACCTTC
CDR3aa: CASHRDRAYGYTF

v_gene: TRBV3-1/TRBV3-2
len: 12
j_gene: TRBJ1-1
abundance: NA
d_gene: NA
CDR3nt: TGTGCCAGCAGCCAAACGAGGACTGAAGCTTTCTTT
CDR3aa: CASSQTRTEAFF

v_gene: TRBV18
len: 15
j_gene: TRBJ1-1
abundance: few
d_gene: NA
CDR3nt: TGTGCCAGCTCACCAAACGGGAGGTCGAACACTGAAGCTTTCTTT
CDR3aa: CASSPNGRSNTEAFF

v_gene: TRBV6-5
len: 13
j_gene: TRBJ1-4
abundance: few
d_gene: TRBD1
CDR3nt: TGTGCCAGCAGCTGGGGGACAGGCGAAAAACTGTTTTTT
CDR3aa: CASSWGTGEKLFF

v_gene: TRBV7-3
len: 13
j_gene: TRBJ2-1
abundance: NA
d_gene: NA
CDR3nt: TGTGCCAGCAGCTTACAGGAAGATGTTGAGCAGTTCTTC
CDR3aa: CASSLQEDVEQFF